This TCR beta chain was sequenced in a study of T-cell reconstitution after alpha-beta-depleted transplantation in children. This clonotype was counted many times. Its antigen is not known. Whole-study findings and limits: T-cell counts and diversity at one year post-transplant came mainly from newly produced T cells.

V lost 7 bases and J lost 7, with 14 bases in between. The CDR3 runs 13 residues. CDR1 and CDR2 from the germline V gene are MNHEY and SVGAGI. Preparation of the TCRbeta library used unique molecular identifiers. TCRdb reanalysed the PCR reads using MiXCR and keeps one entry per CDR3 protein. The table includes about 580,000 distinct CDR3 sequences, more than 20% detected once. The chain joins TRBV6-5 to TRBJ2-1; D perhaps matches TRBD2 (5 bases). The TCR comes from a boy younger than two who had a stem cell transplant for acute myeloid leukemia, so the T cells may come from the graft donor. The sample here was PBMCs, mostly from graft donor cells, taken 360 days after TCRalphabeta/CD19-depleted stem cell transplant. This chain's CDR3 is CASTPRGRNEQFF. In DNA form, the CDR3 reads TGTGCCAGCACCCCACGGGGAAGGAATGAGCAGTTCTTC.